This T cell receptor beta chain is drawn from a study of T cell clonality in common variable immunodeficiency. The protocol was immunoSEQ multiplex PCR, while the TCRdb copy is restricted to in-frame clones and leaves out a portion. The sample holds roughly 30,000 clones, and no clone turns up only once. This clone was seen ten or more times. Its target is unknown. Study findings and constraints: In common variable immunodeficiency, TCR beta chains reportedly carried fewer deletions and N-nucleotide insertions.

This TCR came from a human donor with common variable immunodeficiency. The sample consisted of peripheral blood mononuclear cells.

The CDR3 reads CASSPTTSTDTQYF. The covered CDR3 bases are TGCGCCAGCAGCCCGACGACAAGCACAGATACG. The chain couples TRBV5-1 to TRBJ2-3; D call uncertain. The read ends 3 residues early relative to the CDR3; the germline J gene fills the gap. In germline, CDR1 is SGHRS, CDR2 YFSETQ. V lost 4 bases to trimming and J lost 0 bases, with 9 bases between them. The CDR3 spans 14 residues.